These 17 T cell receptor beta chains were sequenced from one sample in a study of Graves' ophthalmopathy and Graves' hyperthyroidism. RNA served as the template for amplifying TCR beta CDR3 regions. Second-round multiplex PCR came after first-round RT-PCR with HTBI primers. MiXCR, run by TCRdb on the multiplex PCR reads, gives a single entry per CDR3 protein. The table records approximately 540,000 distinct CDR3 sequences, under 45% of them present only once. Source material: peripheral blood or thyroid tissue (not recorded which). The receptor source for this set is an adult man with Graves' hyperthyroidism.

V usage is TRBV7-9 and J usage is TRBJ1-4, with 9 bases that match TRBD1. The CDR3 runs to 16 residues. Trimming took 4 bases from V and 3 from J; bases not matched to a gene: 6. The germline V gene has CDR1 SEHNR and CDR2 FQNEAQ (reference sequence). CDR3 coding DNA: TGTGCCAGCAGCTCGGGGACAGGGCTTTCTAATGAAAAACTGTTTTTT. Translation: CASSSGTGLSNEKLFF.

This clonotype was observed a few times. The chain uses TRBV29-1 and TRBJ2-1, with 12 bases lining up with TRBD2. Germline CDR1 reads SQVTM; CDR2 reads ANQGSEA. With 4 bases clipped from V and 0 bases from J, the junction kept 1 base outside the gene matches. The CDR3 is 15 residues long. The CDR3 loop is CSVGTSGTSYNEQFF. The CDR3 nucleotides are TGCAGCGTTGGGACTAGCGGGACCTCCTACAATGAGCAGTTCTTC.

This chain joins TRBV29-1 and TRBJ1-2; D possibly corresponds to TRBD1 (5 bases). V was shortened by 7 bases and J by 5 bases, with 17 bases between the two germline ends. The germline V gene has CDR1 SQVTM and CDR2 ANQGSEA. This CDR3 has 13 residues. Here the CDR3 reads CSEYQGRAYGYTF. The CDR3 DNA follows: TGCAGCGAGTACCAGGGCAGGGCTTATGGCTACACCTTC.

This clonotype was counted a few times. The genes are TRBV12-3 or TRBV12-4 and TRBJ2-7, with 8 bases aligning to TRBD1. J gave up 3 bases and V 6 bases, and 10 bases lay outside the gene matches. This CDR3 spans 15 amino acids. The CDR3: CASREAGTGHYEQYF. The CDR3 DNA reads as TGTGCCAGCAGGGAGGCCGGGACAGGCCACTACGAGCAGTACTTC.

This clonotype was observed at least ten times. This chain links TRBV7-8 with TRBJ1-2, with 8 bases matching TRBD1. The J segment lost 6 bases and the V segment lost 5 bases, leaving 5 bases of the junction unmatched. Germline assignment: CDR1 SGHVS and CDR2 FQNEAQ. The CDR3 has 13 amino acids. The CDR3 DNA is TGTGCCAGCAGCCAAAACAGGGGGGATGGCTACACCTTC. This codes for CASSQNRGDGYTF.

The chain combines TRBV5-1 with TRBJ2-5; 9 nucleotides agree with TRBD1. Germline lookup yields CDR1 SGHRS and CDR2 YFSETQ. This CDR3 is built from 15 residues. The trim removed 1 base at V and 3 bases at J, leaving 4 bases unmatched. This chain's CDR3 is CASSLTGTGKETQYF. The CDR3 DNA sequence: TGCGCCAGCAGCTTGACCGGGACAGGGAAAGAGACCCAGTACTTC.

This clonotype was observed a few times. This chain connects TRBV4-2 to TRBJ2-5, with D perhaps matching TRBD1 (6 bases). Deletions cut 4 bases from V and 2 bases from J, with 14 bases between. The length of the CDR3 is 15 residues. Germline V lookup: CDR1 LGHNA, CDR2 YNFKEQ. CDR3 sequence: CASSPPRGNQETQYF. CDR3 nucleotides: TGTGCCAGCAGCCCGCCCAGGGGAAATCAAGAGACCCAGTACTTC.

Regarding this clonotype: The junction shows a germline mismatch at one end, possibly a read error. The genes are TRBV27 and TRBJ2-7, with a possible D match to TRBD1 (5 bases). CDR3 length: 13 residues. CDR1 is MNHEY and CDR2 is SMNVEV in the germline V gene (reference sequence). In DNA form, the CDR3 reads TGTGCCAGCAGTTCCTCTAGACAGCTCGAGCAGTGCTTC. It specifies CASSSSRQLEQCF.

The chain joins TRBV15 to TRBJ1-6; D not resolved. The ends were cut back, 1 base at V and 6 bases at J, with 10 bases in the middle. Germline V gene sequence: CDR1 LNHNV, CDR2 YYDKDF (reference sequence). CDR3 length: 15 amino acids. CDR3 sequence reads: CATSRGAGGNSPLHF. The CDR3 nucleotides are TGTGCCACCAGCAGAGGGGCAGGAGGTAATTCACCCCTCCACTTT.

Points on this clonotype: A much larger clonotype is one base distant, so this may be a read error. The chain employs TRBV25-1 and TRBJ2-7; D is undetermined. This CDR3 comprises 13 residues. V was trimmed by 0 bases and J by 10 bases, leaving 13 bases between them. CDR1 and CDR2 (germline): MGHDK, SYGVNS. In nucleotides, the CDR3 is TGTGCCAGCAGTGAATATTCGCTGACGGTCCAGTACTTC. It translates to CASSEYSLTVQYF.

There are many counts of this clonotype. CDR3 DNA sequence: TGTGCCAGCAGTGAAGGAGGGCTCGAGCAGTACTTC. Translating it yields CASSEGGLEQYF. The chain couples TRBV2 to TRBJ2-7; a possible D gene is TRBD2 (5 bases). The CDR3 covers 12 residues. Germline loops: CDR1 SNHLY, CDR2 FYNNEI. Trimming shortened V by 1 base and J by 6 bases, and 7 bases separated the two germline ends.

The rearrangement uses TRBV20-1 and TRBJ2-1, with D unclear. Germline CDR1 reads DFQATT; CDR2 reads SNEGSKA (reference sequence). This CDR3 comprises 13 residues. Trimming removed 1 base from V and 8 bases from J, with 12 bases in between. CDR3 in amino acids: CSARVSPGDEQFF. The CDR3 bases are TGCAGTGCTAGAGTCTCTCCCGGTGATGAGCAGTTCTTC.

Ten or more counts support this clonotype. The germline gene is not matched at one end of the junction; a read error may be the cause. The CDR3 DNA is TGTGCTAGCAGCTCCGTCGGGGGCGAGGAGACCCAGTACTTC. Translating gives CASSSVGGEETQYF. V is TRBV7-7 and J is TRBJ2-5; TRBD1 or TRBD2 may be the D gene (6 bases each). CDR3 size: 14 residues. Germline CDR1 is SSHAT and CDR2 is FNYEAQ (reference sequence).

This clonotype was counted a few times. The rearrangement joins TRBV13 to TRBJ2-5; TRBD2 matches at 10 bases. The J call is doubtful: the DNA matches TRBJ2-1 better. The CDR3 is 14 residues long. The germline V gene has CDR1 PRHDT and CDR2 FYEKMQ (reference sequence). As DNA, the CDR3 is TGTGCCAGCAGCGTAGCGGGAGGTTACAATGAGCAGTTCTTC. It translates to CASSVAGGYNEQFF.

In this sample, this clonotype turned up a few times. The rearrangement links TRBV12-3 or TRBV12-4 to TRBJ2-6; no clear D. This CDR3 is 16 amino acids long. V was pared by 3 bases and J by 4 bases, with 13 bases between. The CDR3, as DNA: TGTGCCAGCAGTTTTGTAAAGGGAATGGGGGCCAACGTCCTGACTTTC. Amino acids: CASSFVKGMGANVLTF.

The CDR3 sequence: CSVGAQNTEAFF. The CDR3 nucleotides are TGCAGCGTAGGTGCTCAGAACACTGAAGCTTTCTTT. The genes are TRBV29-1 and TRBJ1-1; D is uncertain. V lost 6 bases to trimming and J lost 1 base, with 9 bases between them. The length of the CDR3 is 12 residues. From germline, CDR1 is SQVTM and CDR2 ANQGSEA.

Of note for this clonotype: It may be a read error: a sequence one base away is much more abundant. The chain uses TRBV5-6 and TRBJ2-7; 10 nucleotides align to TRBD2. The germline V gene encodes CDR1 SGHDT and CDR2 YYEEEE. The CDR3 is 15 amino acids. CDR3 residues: CASSLPSGRAREQCF. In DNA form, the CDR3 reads TGTGCCAGCAGCTTGCCCAGCGGGAGGGCCCGCGAGCAGTGCTTC.